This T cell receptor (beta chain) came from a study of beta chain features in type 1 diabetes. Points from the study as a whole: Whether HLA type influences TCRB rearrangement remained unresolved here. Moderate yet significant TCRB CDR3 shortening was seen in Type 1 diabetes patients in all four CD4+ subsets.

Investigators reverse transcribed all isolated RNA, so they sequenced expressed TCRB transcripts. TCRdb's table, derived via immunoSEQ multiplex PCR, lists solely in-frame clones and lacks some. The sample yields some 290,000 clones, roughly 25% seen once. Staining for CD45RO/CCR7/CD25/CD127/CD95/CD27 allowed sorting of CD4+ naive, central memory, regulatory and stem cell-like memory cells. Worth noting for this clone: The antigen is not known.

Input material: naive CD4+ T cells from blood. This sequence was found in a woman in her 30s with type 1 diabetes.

The CDR3 DNA reads as TGTGCCAGCCGGCACGGGGGGGCGGGTGATCAGCCCCAGCATTTT. This gives the protein CASRHGGAGDQPQHF. V gene TRBV2 combines with J gene TRBJ1-5, with a possible D match to TRBD1 (6 bases). Germline CDR1 and CDR2: SNHLY and FYNNEI. The CDR3 is 15 residues long. Deletions cut 8 bases from V and 5 bases from J, with 19 bases between.